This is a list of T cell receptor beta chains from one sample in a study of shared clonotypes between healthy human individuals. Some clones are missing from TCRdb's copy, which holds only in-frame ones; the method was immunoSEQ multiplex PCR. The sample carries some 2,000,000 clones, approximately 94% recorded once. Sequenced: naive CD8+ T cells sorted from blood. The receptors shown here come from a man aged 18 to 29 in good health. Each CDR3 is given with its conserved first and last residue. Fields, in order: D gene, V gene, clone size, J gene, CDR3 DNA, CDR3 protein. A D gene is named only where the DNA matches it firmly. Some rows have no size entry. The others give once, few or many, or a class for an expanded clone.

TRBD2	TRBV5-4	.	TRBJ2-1	TGTGCCAGCAGCCGAATTGAGCGGGAGGGTGAGCAGTTCTTC	CASSRIEREGEQFF
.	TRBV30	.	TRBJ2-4	TGTGCCTGGAGTGGCCGGGCCCCGAATGGGGCCAAAAACATTCAGTACTTC	CAWSGRAPNGAKNIQYF
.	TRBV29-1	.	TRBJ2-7	TGCAGCGTTGGACAGATCTCCTACGAGCAGTACTTC	CSVGQISYEQYF
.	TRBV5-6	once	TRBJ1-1	TGTGCCAGCAGCCCGGGGGTAGGGCTCCCTGAAGCTTTCTTT	CASSPGVGLPEAFF
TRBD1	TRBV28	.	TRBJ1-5	TGTGCCAGCAGCCTAGGACAGGGGGATCAGCCCCAGCATTTT	CASSLGQGDQPQHF
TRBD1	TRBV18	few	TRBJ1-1	TGTGCCAGCTCCCGGGACAGGGACACTGAAGCTTTCTTT	CASSRDRDTEAFF
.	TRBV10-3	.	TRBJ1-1	TGTGCCATCAGGGACTGGAACACTGAAGCTTTCTTT	CAIRDWNTEAFF
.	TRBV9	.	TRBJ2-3	TGTGCCAGCAGCACCCAAGGGTCCGGCACAGATACGCAGTATTTT	CASSTQGSGTDTQYF
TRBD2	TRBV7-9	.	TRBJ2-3	TGTGCCAGCAGCTTAGCGGGGGAGGGAAAGGACGCAGATACGCAGTATTTT	CASSLAGEGKDADTQYF
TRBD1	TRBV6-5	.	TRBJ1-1	TGTGCCAGCAGTTACATGATAGGGGGCGAGGACACTGAAGCTTTCTTT	CASSYMIGGEDTEAFF
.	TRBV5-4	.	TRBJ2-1	TGTGCCAGCAGCAACGGCGGATGGAATGAGCAGTTCTTC	CASSNGGWNEQFF
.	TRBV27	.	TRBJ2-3	TGTGCCAGCAGTTTATCTGACTGGCCAGATACGCAGTATTTT	CASSLSDWPDTQYF
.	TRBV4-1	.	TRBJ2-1	TGCGCCAGCAGCCCGGAGGGGGGCAATGAGCAGTTCTTC	CASSPEGGNEQFF
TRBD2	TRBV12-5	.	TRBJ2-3	TGTGCTAGTGGGTCTAGCGGGGCCCCCCGGCCAGATACGCAGTATTTT	CASGSSGAPRPDTQYF
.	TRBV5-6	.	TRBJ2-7	TGTGCCAGCAGCTTGGCGATGGATGAGGGGAAAGGATCCTACGAGCAGTACTTC	CASSLAMDEGKGSYEQYF
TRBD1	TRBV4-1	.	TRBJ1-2	TGCGCCAGCAGCCAAGAGGGACAGGGTTCGCAGGGCTACACCTTC	CASSQEGQGSQGYTF
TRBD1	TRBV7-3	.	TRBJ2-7	TGTGCCAGCAGCGTCTCCGGGACAGGGGGCGAGCAGTACTTC	CASSVSGTGGEQYF
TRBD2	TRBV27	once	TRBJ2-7	TGTGCCAGCAGGGAGGGACTAGCGGACCTCTACGAGCAGTACTTC	CASREGLADLYEQYF
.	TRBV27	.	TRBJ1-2	TGTGCCAGCAGTCTTAGGGTGCCTTCCCTCCCCATGACGAACTACACCTTC	CASSLRVPSLPMTNYTF
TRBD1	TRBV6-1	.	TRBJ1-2	TGTGCCAGCAGTGAAGGGTCGGACAGGGGTGTCTATGGCTACACCTTC	CASSEGSDRGVYGYTF
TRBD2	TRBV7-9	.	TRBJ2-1	TGTGCCAGCAGCTCCCACCCTCTATGGCGGGAGGGGTACAATGAGCAGTTCTTC	CASSSHPLWREGYNEQFF
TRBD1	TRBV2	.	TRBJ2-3	TGTGCCAGCAGTCGAACCGGGACAGTCACAGATACGCAGTATTTT	CASSRTGTVTDTQYF
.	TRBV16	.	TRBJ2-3	TGTGCCAGCAGCCAATCCGCGGCAGTCTCTTGGGAAGATACGCAGTATTTT	CASSQSAAVSWEDTQYF
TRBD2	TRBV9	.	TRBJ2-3	TGTGCCAGCAGCACCGGGACTACGGATACGCAGTATTTT	CASSTGTTDTQYF
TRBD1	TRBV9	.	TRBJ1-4	TGTGCCAGCAGCAGAGGGACAGGGCCAACTAATGAAAAACTGTTTTTT	CASSRGTGPTNEKLFF
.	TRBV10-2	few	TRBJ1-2	TGCGCCAGCAGTGATGGGGGGGCCTATGGCTACACCTTC	CASSDGGAYGYTF
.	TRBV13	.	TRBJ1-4	TGTGCCAGCAGCTGGCAGGGTGAAAAACTGTTTTTT	CASSWQGEKLFF
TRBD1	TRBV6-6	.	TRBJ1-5	TGTGCCAGCAGTTACTCCACAGGGGAGAACAATCAGCCCCAGCATTTT	CASSYSTGENNQPQHF
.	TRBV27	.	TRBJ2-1	TGTGCCAGCAGTCTCCTAGAGGGTGAGCAGTTCTTC	CASSLLEGEQFF
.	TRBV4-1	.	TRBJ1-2	TGCGCCAGCAGCCAAGAAGCTGCGACAGGTAACTATGGCTACACCTTC	CASSQEAATGNYGYTF
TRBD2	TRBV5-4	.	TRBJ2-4	TGTGCCAGCAGCTTGGAGGGGCGGGAGGGGAGCAAAAACATTCAGTACTTC	CASSLEGREGSKNIQYF
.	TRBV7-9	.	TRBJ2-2	TGTGCCAGCAGCTTCTCCCCAGAAACCGGGGAGCTGTTTTTT	CASSFSPETGELFF
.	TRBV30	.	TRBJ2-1	TGTGCCTGGAGTGTGACAAAAAAGAACAATGAGCAGTTCTTC	CAWSVTKKNNEQFF
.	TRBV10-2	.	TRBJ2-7	TGCGCCAGCAGTGAGACCGCCATCGAGCAGTACTTC	CASSETAIEQYF
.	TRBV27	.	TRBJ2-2	TGTGCCAGCAGTTTTTTACGGACCGGGGAGCTGTTTTTT	CASSFLRTGELFF
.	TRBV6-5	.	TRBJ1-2	TGTGCCATCCCACTGGGGAATGGCTACACCTTC	CAIPLGNGYTF
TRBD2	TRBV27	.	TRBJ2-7	TGTGCCAGCAGTTTCGCGGGAGTCGCCTACGAGCAGTACTTC	CASSFAGVAYEQYF
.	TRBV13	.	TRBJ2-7	TGTGCCAGCAGCTTAGAACTGAGCTCCTACGAGCAGTACTTC	CASSLELSSYEQYF
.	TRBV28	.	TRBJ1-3	TGTGCCAGCAGACCCAACCTGGAGGGCACTGGAAACACCATATATTTT	CASRPNLEGTGNTIYF
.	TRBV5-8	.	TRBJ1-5	TGTGCCAGCACCTGGGTAACGGATTATAGCAATCAGCCCCAGCATTTT	CASTWVTDYSNQPQHF
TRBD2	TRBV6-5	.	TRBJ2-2	TGTGCCAGCAGTCCGACTAGCGCCGGCACCGGGGAGCTGTTTTTT	CASSPTSAGTGELFF
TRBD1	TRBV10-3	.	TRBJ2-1	TGTGCCATCAGTGCCGGGACAGGGGGCGTGAATGAGCAGTTCTTC	CAISAGTGGVNEQFF
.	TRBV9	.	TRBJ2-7	TGTGCCAGCAGCGTAGATGCCTGGTCCGAGCAGTACTTC	CASSVDAWSEQYF
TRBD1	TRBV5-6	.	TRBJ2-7	TGTGCCAGCAGCTTAAGGGACAGGGGGCCCTACGAGCAGTACTTC	CASSLRDRGPYEQYF
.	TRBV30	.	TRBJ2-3	TGTGCCTGGAGTCCGACAGATACGCAGTATTTT	CAWSPTDTQYF
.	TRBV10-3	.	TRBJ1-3	TGTGCCATCAGTGAGTTATCCCTTAAGGGAGTTAGTGTGGCGACCATATATTTT	CAISELSLKGVSVATIYF
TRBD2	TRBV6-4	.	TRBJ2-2	TGTGCCAGCAGCTCAAACGGGGGGGCCCCGAACACCGGGGAGCTGTTTTTT	CASSSNGGAPNTGELFF
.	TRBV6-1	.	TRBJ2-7	TGTGCCAGCAGTGAACTGGTCGGAACCTACGAGCAGTACTTC	CASSELVGTYEQYF
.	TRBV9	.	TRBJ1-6	TGTGCCAGCAGCGTAGAGGACCAATCCTCTTATAATTCACCCCTCCACTTT	CASSVEDQSSYNSPLHF
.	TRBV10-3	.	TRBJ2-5	TGTGCCATCAGTGAGGAAGCTCAAGAGACCCAGTACTTC	CAISEEAQETQYF
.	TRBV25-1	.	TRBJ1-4	TGTGCCAGCAGCGAAGACGGCCAGGGGATCGGAAAACTGTTTTTT	CASSEDGQGIGKLFF
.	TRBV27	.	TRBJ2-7	TGTGCCAGCAGTTTTGCTTCAGTTTCCTCCTACGAGCAGTACTTC	CASSFASVSSYEQYF
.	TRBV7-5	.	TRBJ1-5	TGTGCCAGAAGCCCGGGACGGATCAATCAGCCCCAGCATTTT	CARSPGRINQPQHF